This T cell receptor beta chain was captured in a study of blood T cells in healthy people across ages. Notes on the study in general: Considered underestimates were the diversity estimates obtained from one million T cells. The recorded TCR beta diversity per million T cells decreased in a roughly linear manner with age. In long-lived donors, naive CD4+ cell counts and diversity exceeded those of aged donors.

A second PCR of 7 to 11 cycles used a sample-barcoded 5' primer and a J-beta primer mix. TCRdb independently ran MiXCR on the 5' RACE reads; one entry per CDR3 protein. Of about 600,000 distinct CDR3 sequences listed, less than 60% are singletons. On this clonotype: Its matching antigen is unknown.

V lost 5 bases and J 4 bases, leaving 18 bases between the germline ends. Germline V gene sequence: CDR1 MNHEY, CDR2 SVGEGT. CDR3 size: 15 residues. The specimen sequenced was blood. The clonotype was recovered from a man older than 75 in good health. The chain recombines TRBV6-2 or TRBV6-3 with TRBJ2-7; the D call may be TRBD1 or TRBD2 (6 bases each). The CDR3 bases are TGTGCCAGCAGTACTCCACAGGGAGGTCCTTACGAGCAGTACTTC. This sequence encodes CASSTPQGGPYEQYF.